The 21 T cell receptor beta chains given below trace back to one sample, sequenced in a study of shared clonotypes between healthy human individuals. The assay was immunoSEQ multiplex PCR, and TCRdb's table has in-frame clones only and misses some. The data contain 2 million to 2.5 million clones, 80% to 95% of them singletons. The material sequenced was naive CD4+ T cells from PBMCs. Noted subset: CD45RA+ positively selected. These receptors all come from a man in his late teens or twenties in good health. Some clones in this sample may be carry-over from other donors' samples.

This clone was detected only once. V is TRBV18 and J is TRBJ2-7; either TRBD1 or TRBD2 may supply D (5 bases each). Trimming took off 3 bases at V and 4 bases at J, with 13 bases between the two ends. Germline V gene sequence: CDR1 KGHSH, CDR2 LQKENI. CDR3 size: 14 residues. CDR3 region: CASSPGVAIYEQYF. The CDR3 region has the DNA TGTGCCAGCTCACCGGGGGTGGCAATTTACGAGCAGTACTTC.

The rearrangement links TRBV7-9 to TRBJ2-7; D remains unclear. V lost 2 bases and J lost 0, with 11 bases in between. CDR3 size: 15 residues. Germline lookup yields CDR1 SEHNR and CDR2 FQNEAQ (reference sequence). For the CDR3, the DNA is TGTGCCAGCAGCTTATGGGGAATTAACTCCTACGAGCAGTACTTC. This gives the protein CASSLWGINSYEQYF.

The V call is TRBV6-1, the J call TRBJ2-5, with a possible D match to TRBD1 (5 bases). The V end lost 4 bases, the J end lost 3 bases, and 9 bases lay between the germline ends. CDR3 length: 13 residues. Germline V lookup: CDR1 MNHNS, CDR2 SASEGT. The CDR3 region has the DNA TGTGCCAGCAGTGTTAGGGGCAAAGAGACCCAGTACTTC. As protein: CASSVRGKETQYF.

The V call is TRBV7-2, the J call TRBJ2-7, with D tentatively TRBD1 (5 bases). V dropped 6 bases and J dropped 3 bases, with 12 bases sitting between them. The length of the CDR3 is 13 residues. Germline V lookup: CDR1 SGHTA, CDR2 FQGNSA. CDR3 region: CASSRTTVYEQYF. In DNA, the CDR3 is TGTGCCAGCAGTCGTACGACAGTCTACGAGCAGTACTTC.

About this clone itself: Within the sample, other DNA sequences also encode this same CDR3. The rearrangement uses TRBV7-2 and TRBJ2-6; perhaps TRBD2 as D (5 bases). The V end lost 5 bases, the J end lost 0 bases, and 5 bases lay between the germline ends. CDR3 length equals 14 residues. Germline V gene lookup returns CDR1 SGHTA and CDR2 FQGNSA. The CDR3 DNA reads as TGTGCCAGCAGCCGGGACTCTGGGGCCAACGTCCTGACTTTC. This encodes CASSRDSGANVLTF.

This sequence joins TRBV28 and TRBJ1-2, with D possibly TRBD1 on 6 matching bases. Germline V gene lookup returns CDR1 MDHEN and CDR2 SYDVKM. The germline V and J ends were trimmed by 5 bases and 4 bases, with 17 bases remaining between them. The CDR3 covers 15 residues. The CDR3, as DNA: TGTGCCAGCAGTCCATCGACAGGCTTATCCTATGGCTACACCTTC. Its translation: CASSPSTGLSYGYTF.

The rearrangement links TRBV29-1 to TRBJ1-2; D remains ambiguous. The CDR3 runs 10 residues. Trimming took 5 bases from V and 8 from J, leaving 9 bases between them. From germline, CDR1 is SQVTM and CDR2 ANQGSEA. The CDR3 reads CSVYTSGYTF. CDR3 sequence (DNA): TGCAGCGTTTATACTAGCGGCTACACCTTC.

The rearrangement links TRBV2 to TRBJ2-3; D unresolved. The CDR3 contains 13 residues. Per the germline V gene, CDR1 is SNHLY and CDR2 is FYNNEI. V dropped 2 bases and J dropped 2 bases, with 5 bases sitting between them. The CDR3 is CASSERVTDTQYF. DNA for the CDR3: TGTGCCAGCAGTGAAAGGGTCACAGATACGCAGTATTTT. Full variable domain (outside the CDR3, taken from reference TRBV2 and TRBJ2-3): EPEVTQTPSHQVTQMGQEVILRCVPISNHLYFYWYRQILGQKVEFLVSFYNNEISEKSEIFDDQFSVERPDGSNFTLKIRSTKLEDSAMYFCASSERVTDTQYFGPGTRLTVL.

V is TRBV5-1 and J is TRBJ2-1; D may correspond to TRBD1 or TRBD2 (5 bases each). In germline, CDR1 is SGHRS, CDR2 YFSETQ. CDR3 length equals 14 residues. V was cut by 1 base and J by 6 bases, with 11 bases left in between. The CDR3 coding sequence is TGCGCCAGCAGCTTGAGTGCAGGGAGCAATGAGCAGTTCTTC. Amino acids: CASSLSAGSNEQFF.

V and J are TRBV29-1 and TRBJ1-2; D is possibly TRBD1 (6 bases). This CDR3 has 15 amino acids. Germline V lookup: CDR1 SQVTM, CDR2 ANQGSEA. The ends were cut back, 3 bases at V and 4 bases at J, with 18 bases in the middle. The CDR3 DNA reads TGCAGCGTTGATGCAGGGGCTTTGGCTGGCTATGGCTACACCTTC. It encodes CSVDAGALAGYGYTF.

The chain combines TRBV19 with TRBJ1-2; 7 positions match TRBD1. Germline lookup yields CDR1 LNHDA and CDR2 SQIVND (reference sequence). The CDR3 has 16 amino acids. V gave up 6 bases and J gave up 4 bases; unmatched junction bases: 14. CDR3 residues: CASRVMGMTGPYGYTF. CDR3 nucleotides: TGTGCCAGTAGGGTTATGGGGATGACAGGGCCCTATGGCTACACCTTC. Filled out from reference TRBV19 and TRBJ1-2, the complete variable domain reads DGGITQSPKYLFRKEGQNVTLSCEQNLNHDAMYWYRQDPGQGLRLIYYSQIVNDFQKGDIAEGYSVSREKKESFPLTVTSAQKNPTAFYLCASRVMGMTGPYGYTFGSGTRLTVV.

V is TRBV5-1 and J is TRBJ1-2; 10 nucleotides agree with TRBD1. Germline loops: CDR1 SGHRS, CDR2 YFSETQ. Germline trimming cut 3 bases from V and 0 bases from J; bases unmatched to any gene: 2. The CDR3 consists of 15 residues. DNA for the CDR3: TGCGCCAGCAGCTGGGACAGGGGAGCTAACTATGGCTACACCTTC. Translation gives CASSWDRGANYGYTF.

The chain has TRBV5-1 and TRBJ2-1, with TRBD2 identical over 8 bases. The V and J ends lost 0 bases and 4 bases, in that order; junction bases with no gene match: 6. This CDR3 spans 16 amino acids. Per the germline V gene, CDR1 is SGHRS and CDR2 is YFSETQ. The CDR3 DNA is TGCGCCAGCAGCTTGGTAAGGGCTAGCGGGTACAATGAGCAGTTCTTC. Protein product: CASSLVRASGYNEQFF.

This chain connects TRBV5-1 to TRBJ2-1; D ambiguous. From germline, CDR1 is SGHRS and CDR2 YFSETQ. There are 14 residues in the CDR3. Deletions cut 0 bases from V and 7 bases from J, with 11 bases between. The CDR3 nucleotides are TGCGCCAGCAGCTTGGGGTCCGTAGGTAATGAGCAGTTCTTC. It yields the protein CASSLGSVGNEQFF.

The chain links TRBV28 to TRBJ2-1; TRBD2 matches 9 bases. The CDR3 totals 14 residues. Germline lookup yields CDR1 MDHEN and CDR2 SYDVKM. With 8 bases clipped from V and 9 bases from J, the junction kept 11 bases outside the gene matches. CDR3 DNA sequence: TGTGCCAGCCGCGGTAGCGGGGGAAGAGGTGAGCAGTTCTTC. Its translation: CASRGSGGRGEQFF. Using reference TRBV28 and TRBJ2-1 for the parts outside the CDR3, the full variable domain is DVKVTQSSRYLVKRTGEKVFLECVQDMDHENMFWYRQDPGLGLRLIYFSYDVKMKEKGDIPEGYSVSREKKERFSLILESASTNQTSMYLCASRGSGGRGEQFFGPGTRLTVL.

On this clone: A read error may produce the germline difference seen at one junction end. J is TRBJ1-3 and V is TRBV5-1; D is unclear. The CDR3 covers 13 residues. From germline, CDR1 is SGHRS and CDR2 YFSETQ. The CDR3 nucleotides are TGCGCCAGCAGATTGGAAGGGGGAAACACCATATATTTT. Amino acids: CASRLEGGNTIYF.

The chain has TRBV28 and TRBJ1-2; 7 nucleotides line up with TRBD1. The CDR3 sequence is 17 residues long. Per the germline V gene, CDR1 is MDHEN and CDR2 is SYDVKM. Unmatched junction bases numbered 18, after V lost 7 bases and J lost 4 bases. The CDR3 loop is CASTTRSGTAYLYGYTF. The CDR3 DNA sequence: TGTGCCAGCACCACCAGGTCCGGGACAGCCTATCTCTATGGCTACACCTTC.

The V and J genes are TRBV10-1 and TRBJ2-1, with 10 bases fitting TRBD2. The V gene's germline CDR1 is WNHNN and CDR2 SYGVQD (reference sequence). The CDR3 runs to 18 residues. J was trimmed by 5 bases and V by 0 bases; bases with no gene match: 10. The CDR3 here is CASSESVTGLAANNEQFF. The CDR3 DNA reads as TGCGCCAGCAGTGAGTCGGTCACAGGACTAGCGGCAAACAATGAGCAGTTCTTC.

V usage is TRBV10-3 and J usage is TRBJ2-1, with TRBD2 identical over 10 bases. The CDR3 contains 14 residues. The trim removed 5 bases at V and 7 bases at J, leaving 5 bases unmatched. Per germline, CDR1 ENHRY and CDR2 SYGVKD. The CDR3 coding sequence is TGTGCCATCAGTCGGACTAGCGGAGTGAATGAGCAGTTCTTC. Encoded protein: CAISRTSGVNEQFF.

The genes are TRBV18 and TRBJ2-7, with 7 bases aligning to TRBD2. V gave up 6 bases and J gave up 6 bases; unmatched junction bases: 8. Per germline, CDR1 KGHSH and CDR2 LQKENI. The CDR3 spans 13 residues. CDR3 coding DNA: TGTGCCAGCTCTGGCGGGAGATCCGGCGAGCAGTACTTC. It is translated as CASSGGRSGEQYF.

The CDR3 here is CAIARDNNYNEQFF. The DNA of the CDR3 is TGTGCCATAGCCCGGGACAATAACTACAATGAGCAGTTCTTC. The rearrangement joins TRBV6-1 to TRBJ2-1; D may be TRBD1 (6 bases). CDR3 length: 14 residues. Germline CDR1 MNHNS, CDR2 SASEGT. Trimming stripped 10 bases from V and 3 bases from J, with 16 bases between.